This TCR beta chain originates from a study of vaccination effects on CD4 cells after COVID-19. Study outcomes and limitations: Limitations: small convalescent group and missing early post-infection timepoints.

Worth noting for this clone: The antigen remains unidentified.

The assay was immunoSEQ multiplex PCR, and TCRdb's table has in-frame clones only and misses some. The sample has 20,000 to 25,000 clones, approximately 79% seen once; the top ten hold approximately 8.5%. The ViraFEST assay expanded antigen-specific CD4+ T cells with viral peptide pools before sequencing. Culturing for ten to eleven days preceded CD4+ T cell isolation. Nobody among the vaccine recipients had prior SARS-CoV-2 infection (nucleocapsid antibodies were negative). Wells of roughly 1.9 million PBMC each were grown with 10 IU/ml IL-2 and about 9.6 ug/ml peptides. At days 3 and 7, half of the medium was exchanged for IL-2 medium. This specimen consisted of CD4+ T cells from PBMCs cultured with HCoV-NL63 spike peptides, obtained before COVID-19 vaccination. The TCR sequence derives from a human donor who received a COVID-19 vaccine.

DNA of the CDR3: TGTGCCAGCAGCTTAGAGGTGAACACTGAAGCTTTCTTT. This encodes CASSLEVNTEAFF. This chain links TRBV7-9 with TRBJ1-1; D ambiguous. Germline assignment: CDR1 SEHNR and CDR2 FQNEAQ (reference sequence). The CDR3 is 13 amino acids. V lost 1 base and J 0 bases, leaving 3 bases between the germline ends.